A single sample gave rise to the 30 T cell receptor beta chains below, sequenced in a study of T cell responses to AZD1222 COVID-19 vaccine. The repertoire was sequenced with immunoSEQ multiplex PCR; TCRdb's copy has only in-frame clones and lacks some. The table includes about 42,000 clones, around four fifths detected once. Source: peripheral blood, taken 28 days after the second AZD1222 dose. The receptors come from an adult who received the AZD1222 COVID-19 vaccine.

The chain is built from TRBV7-2 and TRBJ1-4; TRBD1 matches 10 bases. Losses at the gene ends were 4 bases for V and 5 bases for J; bases not matched to a gene: 4. This CDR3 has 15 amino acids. The germline gives CDR1 SGHTA, CDR2 FQGNSA. CDR3 DNA sequence: TGTGCCAGCAGCTCCGACAGGGGGCGAAATGAAAAACTGTTTTTT. Translating gives CASSSDRGRNEKLFF. Based on the CDR3 plus reference TRBV7-2 and TRBJ1-4, the full variable domain is GAGVSQSPSNKVTEKGKDVELRCDPISGHTALYWYRQSLGQGLEFLIYFQGNSAPDKSGLPSDRFSAERTGGSVSTLTIQRTQQEDSAVYLCASSSDRGRNEKLFFGSGTQLSVL.

The rearrangement joins TRBV5-5 to TRBJ1-1; D remains unclear. The CDR3 runs to 13 residues. Trimming took off 2 bases at V and 2 bases at J, with 7 bases between the two ends. Germline CDR1 is SGHKS and CDR2 is YYEKEE (reference sequence). CDR3 DNA sequence: TGTGCCAGCAGCTTTTCAGATAACACTGAAGCTTTCTTT. Its translation is CASSFSDNTEAFF.

The genes are TRBV7-2 and TRBJ1-1; 7 nucleotides agree with TRBD1. There are 12 residues in the CDR3. Trimming removed 5 bases from V and 7 bases from J; junction bases left unmatched: 4. The germline CDR1 and CDR2 sequences are SGHTA and FQGNSA. The CDR3 loop reads CASSPNRGEAFF. Written as DNA, the CDR3 is TGTGCCAGCAGCCCCAACAGGGGTGAAGCTTTCTTT. The full variable domain, in which reference TRBV7-2 and TRBJ1-1 provide the parts outside the CDR3, is GAGVSQSPSNKVTEKGKDVELRCDPISGHTALYWYRQSLGQGLEFLIYFQGNSAPDKSGLPSDRFSAERTGGSVSTLTIQRTQQEDSAVYLCASSPNRGEAFFGQGTRLTVV.

The rearrangement joins TRBV5-1 to TRBJ2-7, with 7 positions matching TRBD1. V dropped 4 bases and J dropped 3; count of bases not matched to a gene: 7. CDR1 is SGHRS and CDR2 is YFSETQ in the germline V gene. The CDR3 contains 14 residues. The CDR3 DNA sequence: TGCGCCAGCAGCGTGGAGACAGGGTTCTACGAGCAGTACTTC. It yields the protein CASSVETGFYEQYF.

The CDR3: CAWSVLGRGNTEAFF. The DNA for the CDR3 is TGTGCCTGGAGTGTACTAGGACGGGGGAACACTGAAGCTTTCTTT. The chain carries TRBV30 and TRBJ1-1; D unclear. This CDR3 region has 15 residues. V was shortened by 0 bases and J by 1 base, with 12 bases between the two germline ends. Germline V gene sequence: CDR1 GTSNPN, CDR2 SVGIG (reference sequence).

The genes are TRBV10-2 and TRBJ1-5; 9 bases fit TRBD1. The CDR3 extends over 14 amino acids. Germline loops: CDR1 WSHSY, CDR2 SAAADI. The ends lost 6 bases at V and 4 bases at J; junction bases unmatched: 4. The DNA for the CDR3 is TGCGCCAGCAGGGGGGACAGGGAGAATCAGCCCCAGCATTTT. It is translated as CASRGDRENQPQHF.

This rearrangement joins TRBV30 to TRBJ1-2; D gene uncertain. Trimming stripped 0 bases from V and 8 bases from J, with 13 bases between. The CDR3 is 13 residues long. Per the germline V gene, CDR1 is GTSNPN and CDR2 is SVGIG (reference sequence). CDR3 region: CAWSVGQPIGYTF. DNA for the CDR3: TGTGCCTGGAGTGTTGGTCAGCCTATAGGCTACACCTTC.

The CDR3 DNA follows: TGTGCCAGCAGCCAAGTGGGTTTCGGGGCCAACGTCCTGACTTTC. It encodes CASSQVGFGANVLTF. The V and J genes are TRBV3-1 (or the pseudogene TRBV3-2) and TRBJ2-6; D unresolved. CDR3 size: 15 residues. Trimming removed 1 base at V and 4 bases at J, with 8 bases between. CDR1 and CDR2 from the germline V gene are LGHDT and YNNKEL (reference sequence).

The table lists this clone with a count of one. The rearrangement joins TRBV29-1 to TRBJ2-3; D could derive from TRBD1 or TRBD2 (5 bases each). The V gene lost 6 bases and the J gene lost 1 base, with 14 bases spanning the gap. This CDR3 has 14 residues. From germline, CDR1 is SQVTM and CDR2 ANQGSEA. CDR3 in DNA: TGCAGCGTCCGGGATTCCAGGGGCACAGATACGCAGTATTTT. It translates to CSVRDSRGTDTQYF.

V is TRBV7-3 and J is TRBJ2-5; D may correspond to TRBD1 or TRBD2 (5 bases each). There are 13 residues in the CDR3. V was clipped by 2 bases and J by 5 bases, with 9 bases between them. Germline assignment: CDR1 SGHTA and CDR2 FQGTGA. The DNA for the CDR3 is TGTGCCAGCAGCTTACGGGGCAGTGAGACCCAGTACTTC. Its protein is CASSLRGSETQYF.

The CDR3 nucleotides are TGTGCCTGGAGTACAGGACAGGAGGGTCAGCCCCAGCATTTT. The encoded protein is CAWSTGQEGQPQHF. The rearrangement links TRBV30 to TRBJ1-5, with 7 bases lining up with TRBD1. J was trimmed by 6 bases and V by 2 bases; bases with no gene match: 7. The CDR3 extends over 14 amino acids. CDR1 and CDR2 from the germline V gene are GTSNPN and SVGIG (reference sequence).

The chain carries TRBV27 and TRBJ1-1, with 10 bases that match TRBD1. The CDR3 sequence is 17 residues long. The ends lost 6 bases at V and 5 bases at J; junction bases unmatched: 15. In germline, CDR1 is MNHEY, CDR2 SMNVEV (reference sequence). The CDR3: CASSLHGTGAVLTEAFF. The DNA of the CDR3 is TGTGCCAGCAGCCTCCACGGGACAGGGGCTGTCTTAACTGAAGCTTTCTTT.

The chain couples TRBV20-1 to TRBJ2-1; D gene unclear. Trimming left V 4 bases short and J 4 bases short, with 5 bases between. In germline, CDR1 is DFQATT, CDR2 SNEGSKA (reference sequence). The CDR3 sequence is 11 residues long. Here the CDR3 DNA reads TGCAGTGCTAAGTTTTACAATGAGCAGTTCTTC. It translates to CSAKFYNEQFF.

The table lists this clone with a count of one. This chain links TRBV4-1 with TRBJ1-5; TRBD1 might be the D (5 bases). This CDR3 has 14 amino acids. V lost 2 bases and J lost 3, with 8 bases in between. Germline assignment: CDR1 MGHRA and CDR2 YSYEKL. CDR3 sequence: CASSQQGVNQPQHF. CDR3 DNA: TGCGCCAGCAGCCAACAAGGGGTCAATCAGCCCCAGCATTTT.

The rearrangement joins TRBV6-5 to TRBJ2-5; 8 nucleotides agree with TRBD1. The CDR3 extends over 15 amino acids. V shed 5 bases, J shed 5 bases, and the junction held 10 bases outside the gene matches. Germline CDR1 MNHEY, CDR2 SVGAGI. The CDR3 protein is CASSSQGAFGETQYF. CDR3 nucleotides: TGTGCCAGCAGTAGTCAGGGGGCGTTCGGTGAGACCCAGTACTTC.

The chain links TRBV19 to TRBJ1-1, with D tentatively TRBD1 (5 bases). Trimming stripped 7 bases from V and 8 bases from J, with 20 bases between. In germline, CDR1 is LNHDA, CDR2 SQIVND (reference sequence). CDR3 length: 14 residues. CDR3: CASTDRARRGEAFF. The CDR3, as DNA: TGTGCCAGTACAGACAGAGCAAGGCGGGGAGAAGCTTTCTTT.

This chain joins TRBV18 and TRBJ1-4, with D tentatively TRBD1 (5 bases). V was trimmed by 3 bases and J by 8 bases, leaving 13 bases between them. Germline loops: CDR1 KGHSH, CDR2 LQKENI. The CDR3 is 14 amino acids. The CDR3 nucleotides read TGTGCCAGCTCACCTCGCCCCGAGGGGGAAAAACTGTTTTTT. This sequence encodes CASSPRPEGEKLFF.

The gene calls are TRBV29-1 and TRBJ1-1; D ambiguous. V gave up 3 bases and J gave up 4 bases, with 9 bases separating them. The CDR3 length is 12 residues. Germline V lookup: CDR1 SQVTM, CDR2 ANQGSEA. CDR3 amino acids: CSVDTRGTEAFF. CDR3 sequence (DNA): TGCAGCGTTGACACTAGAGGCACTGAAGCTTTCTTT.

The gene calls are TRBV27 and TRBJ1-1; 8 nucleotides agree with TRBD1. Per the germline V gene, CDR1 is MNHEY and CDR2 is SMNVEV (reference sequence). CDR3 length: 15 residues. V dropped 5 bases and J dropped 0; count of bases not matched to a gene: 5. CDR3 residues: CASSSRTGMNTEAFF. The CDR3 nucleotides read TGTGCCAGCAGTAGTCGGACAGGGATGAACACTGAAGCTTTCTTT.

The rearrangement links TRBV19 to TRBJ2-7; 9 bases align to TRBD2. Per germline, CDR1 LNHDA and CDR2 SQIVND (reference sequence). Germline trimming cut 5 bases from V and 0 bases from J; bases unmatched to any gene: 8. This CDR3 contains 16 residues. CDR3 protein: CASSSTLAGPSYEQYF. The DNA of the CDR3 is TGTGCCAGTAGTTCCACCCTAGCGGGGCCCTCCTACGAGCAGTACTTC.

V is TRBV7-6 and J is TRBJ2-5; possibly TRBD1 or TRBD2 for D (6 bases each). The CDR3 is made up of 15 amino acids. Germline assignment: CDR1 SGHVS and CDR2 FNYEAQ. The V and J ends lost 2 bases and 5 bases respectively, with 15 bases between them. For the CDR3, the DNA is TGTGCCAGCAGCTTATTTTCATCCGGGGGCGAGACCCAGTACTTC. Protein sequence: CASSLFSSGGETQYF.

The J gene is TRBJ1-5, the V gene TRBV3-1 (or the pseudogene TRBV3-2); D is possibly TRBD1 (5 bases). Germline CDR1 LGHDT, CDR2 YNNKEL (reference sequence). This CDR3 is built from 16 residues. V lost 2 bases and J 5 bases, leaving 16 bases between the germline ends. The CDR3 coding sequence is TGTGCCAGCAGCCAAACTGGGGGGATTTCTGATCAGCCCCAGCATTTT. As protein: CASSQTGGISDQPQHF.

The chain uses TRBV27 and TRBJ2-1, with 8 bases that match TRBD2. The germline gives CDR1 MNHEY, CDR2 SMNVEV (reference sequence). This CDR3 is 15 amino acids long. V shed 3 bases, J shed 5 bases, and the junction held 6 bases outside the gene matches. This chain's CDR3 is CASSFQGSGDNEQFF. The DNA of the CDR3 is TGTGCCAGCAGTTTCCAGGGTAGCGGGGACAATGAGCAGTTCTTC.

The V gene is TRBV12-3 or TRBV12-4, the J gene TRBJ2-5; D is perhaps TRBD1 or TRBD2 (5 bases each). The CDR3 runs to 13 residues. Trimming removed 0 bases at V and 4 bases at J, with 6 bases between. The CDR3 here is CASSLAGTETQYF. CDR3 nucleotide sequence: TGTGCCAGCAGTTTAGCCGGGACAGAGACCCAGTACTTC.

This clone was picked up one time. The chain recombines TRBV2 with TRBJ2-2; TRBD1 aligns across 10 bases. V shed 8 bases and J 2 bases; nucleotides not matched to a gene: 2. This CDR3 has 14 amino acids. Looked up from germline, CDR1 is SNHLY and CDR2 is FYNNEI. CDR3 region: CASGQGGNTGELFF. The CDR3 DNA reads TGTGCCAGCGGACAGGGGGGAAACACCGGGGAGCTGTTTTTT.

For the CDR3, the DNA is TGTGCCAGTAGCGTGGGACAGGGGAGCTCTGGGGCCAACGTCCTGACTTTC. This translates into CASSVGQGSSGANVLTF. The chain carries TRBV19 and TRBJ2-6, with 10 bases fitting TRBD1. Germline lookup yields CDR1 LNHDA and CDR2 SQIVND (reference sequence). The CDR3 length is 17 residues. The V gene end was trimmed by 6 bases and the J gene end by 0 bases; junction bases not matched to a gene: 5.

The chain couples TRBV28 to TRBJ1-2; D is unresolved. In germline, CDR1 is MDHEN, CDR2 SYDVKM. The length of the CDR3 is 14 residues. V was pared by 4 bases and J by 5 bases, with 14 bases between. The CDR3 here is CASSSQTRDYGYTF. The CDR3 region has the DNA TGTGCCAGCAGTTCGCAGACGAGAGATTATGGCTACACCTTC.

This clone appeared once. This same CDR3 is encoded by further DNA sequences in the sample. The chain couples TRBV3-1 (or the pseudogene TRBV3-2) to TRBJ1-3; D unresolved. V gave up 3 bases and J gave up 4 bases, with 10 bases separating them. The germline V gene has CDR1 LGHDT and CDR2 YNNKEL (reference sequence). The CDR3 covers 14 residues. CDR3 amino acids: CASSQGGRGNTIYF. The CDR3, as DNA: TGTGCCAGCAGCCAGGGAGGGAGGGGAAACACCATATATTTT.

The chain employs TRBV10-3 and TRBJ1-2, with unresolved D. V gave up 2 bases and J gave up 7 bases, with 11 bases separating them. Germline CDR1 is ENHRY and CDR2 is SYGVKD. This CDR3 comprises 13 residues. The CDR3 loop reads CAISEQWGGGYTF. CDR3 nucleotide sequence: TGTGCCATCAGTGAGCAGTGGGGTGGTGGCTACACCTTC.

The table lists this clone with a count of one. The chain recombines TRBV5-1 with TRBJ2-7, with D tentatively TRBD2 (5 bases). Trimming pared 0 bases from V and 4 bases from J, leaving 8 bases between. This CDR3 has 13 amino acids. The V gene's germline CDR1 is SGHRS and CDR2 YFSETQ. The CDR3 region has the DNA TGCGCCAGCAGCTTGGCCGGGGTGTACGAGCAGTACTTC. Protein sequence: CASSLAGVYEQYF. Full variable domain (outside the CDR3, taken from reference TRBV5-1 and TRBJ2-7): KAGVTQTPRYLIKTRGQQVTLSCSPISGHRSVSWYQQTPGQGLQFLFEYFSETQRNKGNFPGRFSGRQFSNSRSEMNVSTLELGDSALYLCASSLAGVYEQYFGPGTRLTVT.